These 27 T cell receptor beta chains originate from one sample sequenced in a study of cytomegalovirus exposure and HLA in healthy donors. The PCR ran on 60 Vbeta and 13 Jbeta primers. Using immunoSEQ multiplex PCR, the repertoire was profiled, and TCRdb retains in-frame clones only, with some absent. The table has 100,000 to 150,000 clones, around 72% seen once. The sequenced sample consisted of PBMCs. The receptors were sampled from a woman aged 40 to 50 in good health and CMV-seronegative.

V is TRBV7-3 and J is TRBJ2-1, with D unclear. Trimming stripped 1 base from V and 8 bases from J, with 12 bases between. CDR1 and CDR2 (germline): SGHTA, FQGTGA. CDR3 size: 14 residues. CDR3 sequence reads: CASSLIAGFDEQFF. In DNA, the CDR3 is TGTGCCAGCAGCTTAATTGCAGGCTTTGATGAGCAGTTCTTC.

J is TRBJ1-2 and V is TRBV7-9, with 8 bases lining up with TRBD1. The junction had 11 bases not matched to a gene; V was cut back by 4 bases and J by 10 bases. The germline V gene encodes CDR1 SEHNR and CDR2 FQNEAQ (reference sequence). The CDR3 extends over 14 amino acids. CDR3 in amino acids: CASSSGLSQGAYTF. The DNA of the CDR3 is TGTGCCAGCAGCTCAGGACTTTCCCAGGGGGCCTACACCTTC.

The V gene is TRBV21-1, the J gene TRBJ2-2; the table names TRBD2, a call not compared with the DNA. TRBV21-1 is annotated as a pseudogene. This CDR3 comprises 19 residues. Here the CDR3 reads CASSKALSLAGGPTGELFF. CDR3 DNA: TGTGCCAGCAGCAAAGCGCTTTCCCTAGCGGGGGGGCCGACCGGGGAGCTGTTTTTT.

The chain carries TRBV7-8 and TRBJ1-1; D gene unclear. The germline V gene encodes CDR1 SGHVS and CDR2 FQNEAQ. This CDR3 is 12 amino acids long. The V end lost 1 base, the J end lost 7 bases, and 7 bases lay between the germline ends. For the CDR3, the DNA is TGTGCCAGCAGCTTAGACGGACTTGAAGCTTTCTTT. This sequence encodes CASSLDGLEAFF.

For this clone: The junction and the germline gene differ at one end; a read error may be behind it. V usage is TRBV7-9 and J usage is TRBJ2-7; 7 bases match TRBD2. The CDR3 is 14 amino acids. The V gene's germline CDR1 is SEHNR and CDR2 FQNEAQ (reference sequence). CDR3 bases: TGTGCCAGCAGGCCCCCGGCGGGAGTATACGGGCAGTACTTC. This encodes CASRPPAGVYGQYF.

CDR3 sequence reads: CASRLEGPYEQYF. CDR3 DNA sequence: TGCGCCAGCAGACTAGAGGGCCCCTACGAGCAGTACTTC. The chain uses TRBV5-1 and TRBJ2-7; D may be TRBD2 (5 bases). CDR1 SGHRS and CDR2 YFSETQ come from the germline V gene. This CDR3 has 13 residues. V lost 5 bases to trimming and J lost 2 bases, with 11 bases between them.

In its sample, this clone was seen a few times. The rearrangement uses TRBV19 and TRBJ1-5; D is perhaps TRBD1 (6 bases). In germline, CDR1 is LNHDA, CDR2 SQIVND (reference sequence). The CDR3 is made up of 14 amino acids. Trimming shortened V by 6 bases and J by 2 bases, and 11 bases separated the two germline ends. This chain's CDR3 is CASSKNRGNQPQHF. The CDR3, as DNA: TGTGCCAGTAGCAAGAACAGGGGCAATCAGCCCCAGCATTTT.

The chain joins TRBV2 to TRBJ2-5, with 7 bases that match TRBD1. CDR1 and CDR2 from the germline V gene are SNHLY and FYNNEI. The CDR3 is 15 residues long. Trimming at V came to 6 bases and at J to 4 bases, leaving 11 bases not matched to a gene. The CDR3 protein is CASSPGQVWGETQYF. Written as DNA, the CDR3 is TGTGCCAGCAGCCCAGGACAGGTCTGGGGAGAGACCCAGTACTTC.

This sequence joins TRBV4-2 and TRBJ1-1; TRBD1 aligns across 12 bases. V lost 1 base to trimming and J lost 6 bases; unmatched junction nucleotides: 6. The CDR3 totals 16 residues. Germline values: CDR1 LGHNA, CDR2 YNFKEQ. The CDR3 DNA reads TGTGCCAGCAGCCAAGCTCTGGGACAGGGGGCAGCTGAAGCTTTCTTT. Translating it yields CASSQALGQGAAEAFF.

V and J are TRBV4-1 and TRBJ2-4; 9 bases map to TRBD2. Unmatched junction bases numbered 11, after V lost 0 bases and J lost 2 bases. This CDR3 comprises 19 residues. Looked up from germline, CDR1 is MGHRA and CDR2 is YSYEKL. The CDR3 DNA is TGCGCCAGCAGCCAAGAGAGGCCTAGCGGGGAGAGAACCAAAAACATTCAGTACTTC. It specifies CASSQERPSGERTKNIQYF.

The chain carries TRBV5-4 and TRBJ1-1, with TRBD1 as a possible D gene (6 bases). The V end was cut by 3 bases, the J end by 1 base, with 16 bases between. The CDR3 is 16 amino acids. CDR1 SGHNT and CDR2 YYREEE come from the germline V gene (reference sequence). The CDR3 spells CASSSQGHASNTEAFF. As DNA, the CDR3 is TGTGCCAGCAGCTCCCAGGGACACGCCTCGAACACTGAAGCTTTCTTT.

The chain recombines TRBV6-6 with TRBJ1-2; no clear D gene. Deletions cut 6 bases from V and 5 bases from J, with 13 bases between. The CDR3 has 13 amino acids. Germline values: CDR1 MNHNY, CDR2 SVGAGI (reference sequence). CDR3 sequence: CASRREETYGYTF. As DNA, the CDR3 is TGTGCCAGCAGGAGGGAAGAAACTTATGGCTACACCTTC.

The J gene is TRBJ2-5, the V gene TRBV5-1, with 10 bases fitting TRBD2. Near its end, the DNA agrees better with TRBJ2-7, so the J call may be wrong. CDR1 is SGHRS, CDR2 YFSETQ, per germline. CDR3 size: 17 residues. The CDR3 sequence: CASSLVVSGGDTYEQYF. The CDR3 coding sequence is TGCGCCAGCAGCTTGGTAGTCAGCGGGGGGGACACCTACGAGCAGTACTTC.

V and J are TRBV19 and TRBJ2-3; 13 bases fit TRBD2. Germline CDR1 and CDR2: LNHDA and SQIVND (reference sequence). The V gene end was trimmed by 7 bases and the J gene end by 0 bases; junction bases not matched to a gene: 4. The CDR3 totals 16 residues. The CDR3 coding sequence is TGTGCCAGTACCGGGACTAGCGGGATTAGCACAGATACGCAGTATTTT. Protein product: CASTGTSGISTDTQYF.

The CDR3 here is CASSKGVNSSYEQYF. CDR3 in DNA: TGCGCCAGCAGTAAAGGGGTAAACAGCTCCTACGAGCAGTACTTC. The chain couples TRBV23-1 to TRBJ2-5; weak D call: TRBD1 (5 bases). With the DNA end fitting TRBJ2-7 better, the J assignment may be wrong. TRBV23-1 is an open reading frame, and its role is uncertain. The CDR3 runs to 15 residues.

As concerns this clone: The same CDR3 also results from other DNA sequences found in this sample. The CDR3 nucleotides are TGTGCCAGCAGCCCGCGACAAGGACTTGAAGGAAACACCATATATTTT. Translated, it gives CASSPRQGLEGNTIYF. V is TRBV9 and J is TRBJ1-3, with D unclear. V lost 4 bases and J lost 4, with 18 bases in between. CDR1 is SGDLS and CDR2 is YYNGEE in the germline V gene. CDR3 length equals 16 residues.

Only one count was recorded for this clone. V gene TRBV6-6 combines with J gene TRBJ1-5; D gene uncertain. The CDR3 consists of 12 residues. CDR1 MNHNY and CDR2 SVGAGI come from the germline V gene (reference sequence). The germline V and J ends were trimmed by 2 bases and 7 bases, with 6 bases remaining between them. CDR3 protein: CASSYLKQPQHF. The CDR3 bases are TGTGCCAGCAGTTACCTAAAGCAGCCCCAGCATTTT.

The CDR3 DNA reads TGTGCCAGCTCACCAACAGGGCCAGGGGACGAGCAGTACTTC. This codes for CASSPTGPGDEQYF. The V call is TRBV18, the J call TRBJ2-7, with D perhaps matching TRBD1 (6 bases). With 2 bases removed from V and 5 bases from J, the gap between germline ends came to 13 bases. CDR1 KGHSH and CDR2 LQKENI come from the germline V gene. The CDR3 is 14 residues long.

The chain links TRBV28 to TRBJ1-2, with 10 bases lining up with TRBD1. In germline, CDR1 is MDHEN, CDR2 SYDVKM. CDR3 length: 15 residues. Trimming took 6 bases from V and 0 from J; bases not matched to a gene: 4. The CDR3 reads CASRPDRGPNYGYTF. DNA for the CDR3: TGTGCCAGCAGACCAGACAGGGGGCCTAACTATGGCTACACCTTC.

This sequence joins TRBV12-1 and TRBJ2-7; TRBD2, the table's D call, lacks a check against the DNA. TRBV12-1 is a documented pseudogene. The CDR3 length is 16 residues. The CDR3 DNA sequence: TGTGCCAGCAGCTTTGCCTTGCGGGAGGGGGCCTACGAGCAGTACTTC. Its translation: CASSFALREGAYEQYF.

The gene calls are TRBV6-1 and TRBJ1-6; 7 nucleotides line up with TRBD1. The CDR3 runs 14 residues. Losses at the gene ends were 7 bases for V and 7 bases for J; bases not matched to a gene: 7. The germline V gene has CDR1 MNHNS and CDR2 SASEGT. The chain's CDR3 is CASTIDRANSPLHF. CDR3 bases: TGTGCCAGCACGATAGACAGGGCGAATTCACCCCTCCACTTT.

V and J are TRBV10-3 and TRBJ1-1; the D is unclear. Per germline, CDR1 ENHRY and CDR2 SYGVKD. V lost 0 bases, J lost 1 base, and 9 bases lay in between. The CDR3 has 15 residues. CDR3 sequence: CAISESLPGNTEAFF. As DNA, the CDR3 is TGTGCCATCAGTGAGTCCCTCCCGGGGAACACTGAAGCTTTCTTT.

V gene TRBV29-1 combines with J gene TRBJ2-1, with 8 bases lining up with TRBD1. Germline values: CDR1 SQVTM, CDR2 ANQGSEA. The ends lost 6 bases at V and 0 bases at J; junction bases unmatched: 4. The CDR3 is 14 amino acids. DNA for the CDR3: TGCAGCGTCGAGGACAGGGACTCCTACAATGAGCAGTTCTTC. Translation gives CSVEDRDSYNEQFF.

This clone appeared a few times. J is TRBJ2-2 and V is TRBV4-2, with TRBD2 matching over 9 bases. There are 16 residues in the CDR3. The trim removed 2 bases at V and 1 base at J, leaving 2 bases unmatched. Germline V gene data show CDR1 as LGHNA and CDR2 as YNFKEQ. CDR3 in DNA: TGTGCCAGCAGCCAACAGACTAGCGGGAACACCGGGGAGCTGTTTTTT. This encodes CASSQQTSGNTGELFF.

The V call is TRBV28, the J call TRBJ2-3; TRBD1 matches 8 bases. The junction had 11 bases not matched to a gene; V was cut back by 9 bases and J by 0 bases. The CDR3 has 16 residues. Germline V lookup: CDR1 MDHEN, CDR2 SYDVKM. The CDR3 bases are TGTGCCAGTCCTCCCACAGGGGGTCTTAGCACAGATACGCAGTATTTT. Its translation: CASPPTGGLSTDTQYF. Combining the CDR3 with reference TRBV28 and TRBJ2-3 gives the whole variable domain DVKVTQSSRYLVKRTGEKVFLECVQDMDHENMFWYRQDPGLGLRLIYFSYDVKMKEKGDIPEGYSVSREKKERFSLILESASTNQTSMYLCASPPTGGLSTDTQYFGPGTRLTVL.

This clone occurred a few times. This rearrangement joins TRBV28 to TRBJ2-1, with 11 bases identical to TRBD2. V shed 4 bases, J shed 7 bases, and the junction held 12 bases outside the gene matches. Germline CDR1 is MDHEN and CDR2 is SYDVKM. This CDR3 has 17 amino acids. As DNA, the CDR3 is TGTGCCAGCAGTTCCGTCGGGATAGCGGGAGGGGGGAATGAGCAGTTCTTC. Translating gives CASSSVGIAGGGNEQFF.

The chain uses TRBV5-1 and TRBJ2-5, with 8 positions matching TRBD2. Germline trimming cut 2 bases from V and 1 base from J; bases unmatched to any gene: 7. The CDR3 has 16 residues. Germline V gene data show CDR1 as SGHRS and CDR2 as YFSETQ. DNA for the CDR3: TGCGCCAGCAGCTTCTCCGGGGGGGATGGCCAAGAGACCCAGTACTTC. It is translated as CASSFSGGDGQETQYF.